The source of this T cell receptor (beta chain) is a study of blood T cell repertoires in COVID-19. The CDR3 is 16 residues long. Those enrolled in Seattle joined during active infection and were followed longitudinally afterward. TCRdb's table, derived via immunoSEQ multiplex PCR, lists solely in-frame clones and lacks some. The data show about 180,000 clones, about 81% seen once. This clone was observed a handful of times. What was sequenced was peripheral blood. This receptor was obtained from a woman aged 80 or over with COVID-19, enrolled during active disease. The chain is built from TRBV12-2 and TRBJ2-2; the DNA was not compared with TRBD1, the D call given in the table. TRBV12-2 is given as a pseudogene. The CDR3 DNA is TGTGCAAGTCGCTCCGCAGGGGGAGTATCTATCGGGGAGCTGTTTTTT. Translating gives CASRSAGGVSIGELFF.